This TCR beta chain was sequenced during a study of blood T cells in healthy people across ages. The CDR3 has 18 residues. The trim removed 4 bases at V and 4 bases at J, leaving 16 bases unmatched. Per germline, CDR1 LGHNA and CDR2 YSLEER. This clonotype was observed a few times. A second PCR, run for about 7 to 11 cycles, used a sample-barcoded 5' primer plus a J-beta primer mix. TCRdb re-called the 5' RACE reads with MiXCR, one entry per CDR3 protein. This repertoire shows around 1,800,000 distinct CDR3 sequences, more than 35% found once; its top ten account for 20% to 25%. Material for sequencing was blood. The TCR sequence derives from a human donor in good health. This sequence joins TRBV4-3 and TRBJ2-3; 8 nucleotides agree with TRBD2. CDR3 nucleotide sequence: TGCGCCAGCAGCCGAACAATATTTAGCGGGGTGGGGCCAGATACGCAGTATTTT. Its protein is CASSRTIFSGVGPDTQYF.